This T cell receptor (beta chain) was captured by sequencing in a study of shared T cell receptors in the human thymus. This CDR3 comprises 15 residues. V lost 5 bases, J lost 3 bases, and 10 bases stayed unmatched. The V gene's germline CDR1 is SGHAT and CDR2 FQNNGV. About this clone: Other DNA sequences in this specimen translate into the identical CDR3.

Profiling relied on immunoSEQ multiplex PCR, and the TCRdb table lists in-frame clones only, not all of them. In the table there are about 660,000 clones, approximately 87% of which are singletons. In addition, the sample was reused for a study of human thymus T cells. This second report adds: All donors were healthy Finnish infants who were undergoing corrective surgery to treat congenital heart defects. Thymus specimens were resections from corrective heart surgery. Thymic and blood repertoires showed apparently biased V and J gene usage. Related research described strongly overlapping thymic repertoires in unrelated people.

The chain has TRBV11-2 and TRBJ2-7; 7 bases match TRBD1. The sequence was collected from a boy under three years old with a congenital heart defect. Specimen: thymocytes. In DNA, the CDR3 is TGTGCCAGCAGCCTATATTCGACAGGGTACTACGAGCAGTACTTC. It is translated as CASSLYSTGYYEQYF.